The clone carrying this T cell receptor (beta chain) was recorded a few times. In the source study's methods: Amplification from reference gene primers served as the basis for estimated nucleated cell counts. Data came from immunoSEQ multiplex PCR; TCRdb stores just in-frame clones and leaves some out. V, J and clone size reflect that table, while D and trimming were determined from the DNA. The table has over 200,000 clones, about four fifths seen once. Per the germline V gene, CDR1 is LNHDA and CDR2 is SQIVND (reference sequence). The ends were cut back, 3 bases at V and 5 bases at J, with 11 bases in the middle. The CDR3 is 14 residues long. The sample is drawn from a study of blood T cell repertoires in COVID-19. Background on the study: Samples representing acute and convalescent COVID-19 were sourced from the United States, Italy and Spain. T cells, B-cell-depleted T cells, or PBMCs provided the cDNA or gDNA that served as material.

The TCR comes from a woman aged 45-65 years with active or convalescent COVID-19. Sequencing was performed on peripheral blood. J is TRBJ2-4 and V is TRBV19; D is perhaps TRBD2 (5 bases). This CDR3 is CASSILSSQNIQYF. The CDR3 region has the DNA TGTGCCAGTAGTATTTTATCTAGCCAAAACATTCAGTACTTC. Together with reference TRBV19 and TRBJ2-4, the CDR3 gives the full variable domain: DGGITQSPKYLFRKEGQNVTLSCEQNLNHDAMYWYRQDPGQGLRLIYYSQIVNDFQKGDIAEGYSVSREKKESFPLTVTSAQKNPTAFYLCASSILSSQNIQYFGAGTRLSVL.